This TCR beta chain stems from a study of radiation and T cells in renal cell carcinoma. Using immunoSEQ multiplex PCR, the repertoire was profiled, and TCRdb retains in-frame clones only, with some absent. The repertoire includes around 140,000 clones, roughly 80% of them detected once, and approximately 20% sits in the top ten. There are 17 residues in the CDR3. The germline V and J ends were trimmed by 2 bases and 2 bases, with 18 bases remaining between them. Time point: baseline pretreatment blood. Treatment here: 15 Gy SBRT to primary tumor, nephrectomy 4 weeks later. This receptor was obtained from a woman aged 50 to 60 with renal cell carcinoma. This specimen consisted of blood, obtained from a patient whose treatment included radiotherapy and nephrectomy. The J gene is TRBJ2-5, the V gene TRBV23-1; D might be TRBD1 (7 bases). TRBV23-1 is designated an ORF whose function remains uncertain. The chain's CDR3 is CASSQPSDRRGQETQYF. CDR3 bases: TGCGCCAGCAGTCAACCCTCGGACAGGAGGGGACAAGAGACCCAGTACTTC.